This T cell receptor beta chain appears in the sequencing data of a study of blood T cells in healthy people across ages. No fewer than 7 million PBMCs went into each sample. Extracted total RNA amounted to at least 5 micrograms for each sample. It was with a sample-barcoded 5' primer and a J-beta primer mix that a second PCR of about 6 to 11 cycles was run. Each CDR3 protein is one row after TCRdb ran MiXCR on the 5' RACE reads. The sample carries over 700,000 distinct CDR3 sequences, 53% recorded once. Comment on this clonotype: The antigen remains undetermined.

Findings and caveats of the study: Naive and antigen-experienced cells were not separated, limiting conclusive comparison. Expanded clonotype changes were possibly confounded by unknown donor CMV status.

This CDR3 is built from 15 residues. Losses at the gene ends were 5 bases for V and 6 bases for J; bases not matched to a gene: 10. From germline, CDR1 is SGHAT and CDR2 FQDESV (reference sequence). The chain joins TRBV11-1 to TRBJ2-3; 8 nucleotides line up with TRBD2. Input material: blood. The TCR originated in a man aged 80 or over in good health. This CDR3 is CASSTYSGVRDTQYF. The CDR3 DNA sequence: TGTGCCAGCAGCACTTATAGCGGGGTGAGGGATACGCAGTATTTT.